What follows are 19 T cell receptor beta chains derived from one specimen sequenced in a study of tumor-infiltrating lymphocytes in oesophageal squamous cell carcinoma. Using its own MiXCR run on the PCR reads, TCRdb lists one record per CDR3 protein. The data hold under 15,000 distinct CDR3 sequences, with around 48% observed a single time. Sequenced sample: esophageal tumor tissue. The receptors come from a female donor with esophageal squamous cell carcinoma.

The sample holds a few counts of this clonotype. A much larger clone differs by one base, so this may be a read error. The rearrangement links TRBV11-2 to TRBJ2-7; the D is unclear. This CDR3 comprises 11 residues. Germline CDR1 and CDR2: SGHAT and FQNNGV. The CDR3 loop reads CASSLGRATFF. CDR3 DNA sequence: TGTGCCAGCAGCTTAGGACGGGCGACGTTCTTC. Filled out from reference TRBV11-2 and TRBJ2-7, the complete variable domain reads EAGVAQSPRYKIIEKRQSVAFWCNPISGHATLYWYQQILGQGPKLLIQFQNNGVVDDSQLPKDRFSAERLKGVDSTLKIQPAKLEDSAVYLCASSLGRATFFGPGTRLTVT.

The gene calls are TRBV27 and TRBJ2-1; D not certain. V dropped 2 bases and J dropped 0 bases, with 11 bases sitting between them. There are 16 residues in the CDR3. Germline-derived CDR1 and CDR2 are MNHEY and SMNVEV (reference sequence). This chain's CDR3 is CASSLRASRSYNEQFF. The CDR3 DNA sequence: TGTGCCAGCAGTTTACGGGCCTCGCGCTCCTACAATGAGCAGTTCTTC.

CDR3 bases: TGTGCCAGCAGCTTAGTTCGACAGCAAGAGACCCAGTACTTC. Translation: CASSLVRQQETQYF. The chain uses TRBV11-2 and TRBJ2-5; tentatively, D is TRBD1 (5 bases). CDR1 is SGHAT and CDR2 is FQNNGV in the germline V gene. V was shortened by 1 base and J by 2 bases, with 8 bases between the two germline ends. There are 14 residues in the CDR3.

The chain links TRBV7-3 to TRBJ2-3; 11 bases map to TRBD2. The CDR3 is 17 amino acids. Losses at the gene ends were 1 base for V and 6 bases for J; bases not matched to a gene: 9. The germline V gene encodes CDR1 SGHTA and CDR2 FQGTGA. The CDR3 sequence: CASSLMGTSGGPDTQYF. CDR3 coding DNA: TGTGCCAGCAGCTTAATGGGGACTAGCGGAGGCCCCGATACGCAGTATTTT.

V usage is TRBV6-1 and J usage is TRBJ2-5; no clear D. Deletions cut 2 bases from V and 11 bases from J, with 9 bases between. The CDR3 totals 11 residues. CDR1 is MNHNS, CDR2 SASEGT, per germline. CDR3 loop: CASSEQIEQYF. The CDR3 bases are TGTGCCAGCAGTGAACAGATTGAGCAGTACTTC.

The chain is built from TRBV11-3 and TRBJ2-2, with a weak D call TRBD2 (6 bases). Trimming removed 0 bases from V and 4 bases from J, with 9 bases in between. In germline, CDR1 is SGHNT, CDR2 YENEEA. The CDR3 is 15 amino acids. The CDR3 nucleotides are TGTGCCAGCAGCTTAGAAGGGGAGGTCACCGGGGAGCTGTTTTTT. Protein sequence: CASSLEGEVTGELFF.

The sample holds many counts of this clonotype. The chain uses TRBV28 and TRBJ2-3; 10 nucleotides line up with TRBD2. J lost 2 bases, V lost 6 bases, and 8 bases had no gene match. CDR3 length: 16 residues. CDR1 is MDHEN, CDR2 SYDVKM, per germline. CDR3 bases: TGTGCCAGCAGCCCGAACGGACTAGCGGACACAGATACGCAGTATTTT. This gives the protein CASSPNGLADTDTQYF. Supplemented by reference TRBV28 and TRBJ2-3, the full variable domain reads DVKVTQSSRYLVKRTGEKVFLECVQDMDHENMFWYRQDPGLGLRLIYFSYDVKMKEKGDIPEGYSVSREKKERFSLILESASTNQTSMYLCASSPNGLADTDTQYFGPGTRLTVL.

This chain links TRBV7-2 with TRBJ2-3; D is possibly TRBD2 (6 bases). CDR1 is SGHTA, CDR2 FQGNSA, per germline. V lost 7 bases to trimming and J lost 1 base, with 12 bases between them. This CDR3 region has 14 residues. This chain's CDR3 is CASNPEGRTDTQYF. The CDR3 DNA follows: TGTGCCAGCAACCCGGAGGGCCGCACAGATACGCAGTATTTT.

This clonotype is medium-sized within its sample. Written as DNA, the CDR3 is TGTGCCAGCAGCTCTCGCCCCGACAGGGGGCGGGGTGAGCAGTTCTTC. As protein: CASSSRPDRGRGEQFF. The chain carries TRBV7-6 and TRBJ2-1, with TRBD1 matching 10 bases. Per germline, CDR1 SGHVS and CDR2 FNYEAQ. This CDR3 comprises 16 residues. Losses at the gene ends were 4 bases for V and 9 bases for J; bases not matched to a gene: 12.

J is TRBJ1-3 and V is TRBV7-4; D may be TRBD1 (6 bases). Trimming took 7 bases from V and 1 from J, leaving 11 bases between them. The CDR3 sequence is 14 residues long. CDR1 and CDR2 from the germline V gene are SGHVT and SQSDAQ. CDR3 in amino acids: CASTRDRSGNTIYF. Written as DNA, the CDR3 is TGTGCCAGCACCCGAGACAGGTCTGGAAACACCATATATTTT.

The table lists this clonotype with a few counts. The chain uses TRBV5-4 and TRBJ2-6; TRBD1 is a possible D gene (5 bases). The V end was cut by 2 bases, the J end by 2 bases, with 8 bases between. The CDR3 is 15 residues long. The germline V gene has CDR1 SGHNT and CDR2 YYREEE (reference sequence). The CDR3 nucleotides are TGTGCCAGCAGCTTCCAGGGAACTGGGGCCAACGTCCTGACTTTC. Translated, it gives CASSFQGTGANVLTF.

This clonotype appeared many times. This rearrangement joins TRBV5-1 to TRBJ2-5, with 8 bases fitting TRBD2. This CDR3 contains 14 residues. Germline CDR1 is SGHRS and CDR2 is YFSETQ. The V gene end was trimmed by 7 bases and the J gene end by 4 bases; junction bases not matched to a gene: 9. CDR3 residues: CASGTGLGGETQYF. CDR3 nucleotides: TGCGCCAGCGGAACGGGACTAGGGGGAGAGACCCAGTACTTC.

This clonotype was counted only a few times. CDR3 in amino acids: CASSLGGATGANVLTF. CDR3 in DNA: TGTGCCAGCAGCTTAGGAGGAGCGACTGGGGCCAACGTCCTGACTTTC. The rearrangement links TRBV7-6 to TRBJ2-6, with no clear D. The CDR3 covers 16 residues. V dropped 1 base and J dropped 2 bases, with 9 bases sitting between them. CDR1 and CDR2 from the germline V gene are SGHVS and FNYEAQ.

The genes are TRBV7-8 and TRBJ1-1; perhaps TRBD1 as D (5 bases). V shed 5 bases and J shed 5 bases, with 15 bases lying between them. CDR3 length: 14 residues. Germline V lookup: CDR1 SGHVS, CDR2 FQNEAQ. The CDR3: CASSRPGSGTEAFF. Here the CDR3 DNA reads TGTGCCAGCAGCAGGCCAGGGTCAGGTACTGAAGCTTTCTTT.

The DNA for the CDR3 is TGTGCCAGCAGCTCCCTAGGGCCCTACAATGAGCAGTTCTTC. Translating gives CASSSLGPYNEQFF. The V gene is TRBV11-1, the J gene TRBJ2-7; D gene ambiguous. The J call is in doubt because the DNA end fits TRBJ2-1 better. CDR3 length: 14 residues. Per the germline V gene, CDR1 is SGHAT and CDR2 is FQDESV (reference sequence).

This clonotype was counted only a few times. The chain combines TRBV7-2 with TRBJ2-4; TRBD1 matches 9 bases. The J call may be faulty, since TRBJ2-7 better matches the DNA end. The CDR3 has 14 amino acids. Germline V gene lookup returns CDR1 SGHTA and CDR2 FQGNSA. CDR3 sequence (DNA): TGTGCCAGCAGCTTAGGGGGACAGGGAAACGAGCAGTACTTC. Translating it yields CASSLGGQGNEQYF.

This clonotype was seen a handful of times. A read error may explain this, as a much larger clone is one base away. The rearrangement uses TRBV2 and TRBJ2-5, with 7 bases matching TRBD2. The CDR3 is 13 residues long. Looked up from germline, CDR1 is SNHLY and CDR2 is FYNNEI. V shed 4 bases, J shed 11 bases, and the junction held 10 bases outside the gene matches. This CDR3 reads CASSVWRESEQYF. The CDR3 DNA follows: TGTGCCAGCAGTGTTTGGCGGGAGAGTGAGCAGTACTTC.

This clonotype was detected many times. The CDR3 loop is CASSLGLVATGELFF. The CDR3 nucleotides are TGCGCCAGCAGCTTGGGACTAGTGGCCACCGGGGAGCTGTTTTTT. This chain links TRBV5-1 with TRBJ2-2; maybe TRBD2 (6 bases). CDR1 is SGHRS, CDR2 YFSETQ, per germline. The V end was cut by 0 bases, the J end by 4 bases, with 10 bases between. CDR3 size: 15 residues.

The chain carries TRBV7-6 and TRBJ2-1, with 13 bases matching TRBD2. The last part of the DNA fits TRBJ2-7 better; the J call may be wrong. The germline gives CDR1 SGHVS, CDR2 FNYEAQ. This CDR3 comprises 20 residues. The chain's CDR3 is CASSINPTTSGLAGAYEQYF. The CDR3 DNA follows: TGTGCCAGCAGCATCAACCCCACTACCTCAGGACTAGCGGGGGCCTACGAGCAGTACTTC.